These T cell receptor beta chains were read from a single sample in a study of shared clonotypes between healthy human individuals. Data came from immunoSEQ multiplex PCR; TCRdb stores just in-frame clones and leaves some out. The sample has roughly 810,000 clones; roughly 96% are singletons. The sample taken for sequencing was naive CD8+ T cells sorted from blood. Receptor source: a man under 40 in good health. Each CDR3 is given with its conserved first and last residue. Fields, in order: V gene, clone size, D gene, J gene, CDR3 DNA, CDR3 protein. The D gene is left open where the match is weak. The size entry is marked missing in some rows and otherwise reads once, few, many or a size class.

v_gene: TRBV18; abundance: once; d_gene: -; j_gene: TRBJ2-3; CDR3nt: TGTGCCAGCTCACCACCGCAGGGGACAGATACGCAGTATTTT; CDR3aa: CASSPPQGTDTQYF
v_gene: TRBV28; abundance: -; d_gene: TRBD1; j_gene: TRBJ2-2; CDR3nt: TGTGCCAGCTGTCCATTCCGGGGGGACAGGGATATCGTATGGGGCACCGGGGAGCTGTTTTTT; CDR3aa: CASCPFRGDRDIVWGTGELFF
v_gene: TRBV11-2; abundance: -; d_gene: -; j_gene: TRBJ1-5; CDR3nt: TGTGCCAGCAGCTTAGAGGGAGGACGTGGTCAGCCCCAGCATTTT; CDR3aa: CASSLEGGRGQPQHF
v_gene: TRBV28; abundance: -; d_gene: -; j_gene: TRBJ2-3; CDR3nt: TGTGCCAGCAGGCTAACTACACTCAGCACAGATACGCAGTATTTT; CDR3aa: CASRLTTLSTDTQYF
v_gene: TRBV7-9; abundance: -; d_gene: -; j_gene: TRBJ2-7; CDR3nt: TGTGCCTTGCACAAGGTCTCCTACGAGCAGTACTTC; CDR3aa: CALHKVSYEQYF
v_gene: TRBV7-8; abundance: -; d_gene: TRBD1; j_gene: TRBJ2-7; CDR3nt: TGTGCCAGCAGCTTTCCACGAGACAGGGCTACCTACGAGCAGTACTTC; CDR3aa: CASSFPRDRATYEQYF
v_gene: TRBV9; abundance: once; d_gene: -; j_gene: TRBJ2-1; CDR3nt: TGTGCCAGCAGCTCCCCGACTAAATACAATGAGCAGTTCTTC; CDR3aa: CASSSPTKYNEQFF
v_gene: TRBV7-2; abundance: -; d_gene: -; j_gene: TRBJ1-3; CDR3nt: TGTGCCAGCAGCGGGGGACACTCCTCTGGAAACACCATATATTTT; CDR3aa: CASSGGHSSGNTIYF
v_gene: TRBV2; abundance: -; d_gene: -; j_gene: TRBJ2-5; CDR3nt: TGTGCCAGCAGTGAAGGGGTGGAGGGGACCCAGTACTTC; CDR3aa: CASSEGVEGTQYF
v_gene: TRBV9; abundance: -; d_gene: -; j_gene: TRBJ1-3; CDR3nt: TGTGCCAGCAGCACCCGGACAGACTCTGGAAACACCATATATTTT; CDR3aa: CASSTRTDSGNTIYF
v_gene: TRBV29-1; abundance: once; d_gene: -; j_gene: TRBJ2-7; CDR3nt: TGCAGCGTTAGGACGCAAGCCTACGAGCAGTACTTC; CDR3aa: CSVRTQAYEQYF
v_gene: TRBV5-4; abundance: -; d_gene: -; j_gene: TRBJ2-1; CDR3nt: TGTGCCAGCAGCCCGTACGGGGGTGAGCAGTTCTTC; CDR3aa: CASSPYGGEQFF
v_gene: TRBV7-8; abundance: -; d_gene: -; j_gene: TRBJ2-7; CDR3nt: TGTGCCAGCAGCTTATTGGGAGCGGGCGAGCAGTACTTC; CDR3aa: CASSLLGAGEQYF
v_gene: TRBV9; abundance: -; d_gene: TRBD2; j_gene: TRBJ2-1; CDR3nt: TGTGCCAGCAGCGTAGGAACGGGAGGGTATTCCGGTGAGCAGTTCTTC; CDR3aa: CASSVGTGGYSGEQFF
v_gene: TRBV9; abundance: -; d_gene: -; j_gene: TRBJ2-2; CDR3nt: TGTGCCAGCAGCGTAGCCGGGACGACCACCGGGGAGCTGTTTTTT; CDR3aa: CASSVAGTTTGELFF
v_gene: TRBV4-2; abundance: -; d_gene: -; j_gene: TRBJ2-7; CDR3nt: TGTGCCAGCAGTCAAGATGAGTTCTACGAGCAGTACTTC; CDR3aa: CASSQDEFYEQYF
v_gene: TRBV6-4; abundance: -; d_gene: TRBD2; j_gene: TRBJ2-1; CDR3nt: TGTGCCAGCAGTGAGAGTACTAGCGGGAGGCGTGGTGAGCAGTTCTTC; CDR3aa: CASSESTSGRRGEQFF
v_gene: TRBV7-8; abundance: -; d_gene: -; j_gene: TRBJ1-2; CDR3nt: TGTGCCAGCAGCACCCGGACAGCTCCTGCTAACTATGGCTACACCTTC; CDR3aa: CASSTRTAPANYGYTF
v_gene: TRBV27; abundance: -; d_gene: -; j_gene: TRBJ1-1; CDR3nt: TGTGCCAGCAGTCTGGTAGGGGGGGTGGGCACTGAAGCTTTCTTT; CDR3aa: CASSLVGGVGTEAFF
v_gene: TRBV2; abundance: -; d_gene: -; j_gene: TRBJ2-1; CDR3nt: TGTGCCTACCGGGACATACGCAATGAGCAGTTCTTC; CDR3aa: CAYRDIRNEQFF
v_gene: TRBV19; abundance: -; d_gene: -; j_gene: TRBJ2-2; CDR3nt: TGTGCCAGTAGTACCTACAACACCGGGGAGCTGTTTTTT; CDR3aa: CASSTYNTGELFF
v_gene: TRBV11-2; abundance: -; d_gene: -; j_gene: TRBJ1-1; CDR3nt: TGTGCCAGCAGCTTAATCAGGGACACTGAAGCTTTCTTT; CDR3aa: CASSLIRDTEAFF
v_gene: TRBV2; abundance: -; d_gene: TRBD2; j_gene: TRBJ2-7; CDR3nt: TGTGCCAGCAGTGATGGAGCGGGAGGGCCAGGTTTATTCGCCTACGAGCAGTACTTC; CDR3aa: CASSDGAGGPGLFAYEQYF
v_gene: TRBV27; abundance: -; d_gene: -; j_gene: TRBJ2-2; CDR3nt: TGTGCCAGCAGTTTATCTTGGGGGGCCAACGGGGAGCTGTTTTTT; CDR3aa: CASSLSWGANGELFF
v_gene: TRBV27; abundance: -; d_gene: TRBD2; j_gene: TRBJ2-2; CDR3nt: TGTGCCAGCAGTTTATACCGAGCGGGAGGCCTGAACACCGGGGAGCTGTTTTTT; CDR3aa: CASSLYRAGGLNTGELFF
v_gene: TRBV27; abundance: -; d_gene: TRBD1; j_gene: TRBJ2-1; CDR3nt: TGTGCCAGCAGTCCCGGGGACAGCCTCTACAATGAGCAGTTCTTC; CDR3aa: CASSPGDSLYNEQFF
v_gene: TRBV4-1; abundance: -; d_gene: -; j_gene: TRBJ1-5; CDR3nt: TGCGCCAGCAGCCAAGGGCTCGGTCAGCCCCAGCATTTT; CDR3aa: CASSQGLGQPQHF
v_gene: TRBV6-4; abundance: -; d_gene: -; j_gene: TRBJ1-1; CDR3nt: TGTGCCAGCAGTGACTTGTTTGGAGATGAAGCTTTCTTT; CDR3aa: CASSDLFGDEAFF
v_gene: TRBV18; abundance: -; d_gene: TRBD1; j_gene: TRBJ2-3; CDR3nt: TGTGCCAGCTCACTCGGACAGGGGGTAGATACGCAGTATTTT; CDR3aa: CASSLGQGVDTQYF
v_gene: TRBV27; abundance: -; d_gene: -; j_gene: TRBJ2-7; CDR3nt: TGTGCCAGCAGTCCACAGTCTGGATCTGTGCTTGAGCAGTACTTC; CDR3aa: CASSPQSGSVLEQYF
v_gene: TRBV18; abundance: -; d_gene: -; j_gene: TRBJ2-1; CDR3nt: TGTGCCAGCGCCCCGGGACCCAGCTACAATGAGCAGTTCTTC; CDR3aa: CASAPGPSYNEQFF
v_gene: TRBV7-2; abundance: -; d_gene: -; j_gene: TRBJ2-7; CDR3nt: TGTGCCAGCAGCTTAGCCGGACGATCCTACGAGCAGTACTTC; CDR3aa: CASSLAGRSYEQYF
v_gene: TRBV29-1; abundance: -; d_gene: TRBD2; j_gene: TRBJ2-7; CDR3nt: TGCAGCGTTGAAGGGGAAACGGGAGGCGAGCAGTACTTC; CDR3aa: CSVEGETGGEQYF
v_gene: TRBV27; abundance: -; d_gene: -; j_gene: TRBJ2-2; CDR3nt: TGTGCCAGCAGTTTGGGGGGTTTGAACACCGGGGAGCTGTTTTTT; CDR3aa: CASSLGGLNTGELFF
v_gene: TRBV25-1; abundance: once; d_gene: -; j_gene: TRBJ1-2; CDR3nt: TGTGCCAGCAGGGGCCGGATGGACGGCTATGGCTACACCTTC; CDR3aa: CASRGRMDGYGYTF
v_gene: TRBV27; abundance: -; d_gene: -; j_gene: TRBJ2-7; CDR3nt: TGTGCCAGCAGCCCTGTCGGGACACCTTCCTACGAGCAGTACTTC; CDR3aa: CASSPVGTPSYEQYF
v_gene: TRBV6-5; abundance: -; d_gene: -; j_gene: TRBJ2-1; CDR3nt: TGTGCCAGCAGTTATAACGGGGACGATGAGCAGTTCTTC; CDR3aa: CASSYNGDDEQFF